The following is a TCR beta chain sequence with its context. Its specificity is not known. The record originates from a study of graft-versus-host responses after intestinal transplantation. In the study overall: Transplants given to recipients were multivisceral, liver-intestinal, or isolated intestinal. Anti-thymocyte globulin was used for induction in all recipients, who then took tacrolimus and steroids for approximately three years. Findings of the study overall: Peak levels of circulating GvH clones tracked with early post-transplant HvG declines. GvH clones surfaced in recipient marrow, some emerging earlier in ileum or blood.

The assay was immunoSEQ multiplex PCR, and TCRdb's table has in-frame clones only and misses some. This sample has over 85,000 clones, with roughly 95% found just once. From germline, CDR1 is MNHEY and CDR2 SMNVEV (reference sequence). This CDR3 comprises 15 residues. V was cut by 4 bases and J by 4 bases, with 16 bases left in between. The clonotype comes from a human donor who received an intestinal transplant. The chain combines TRBV27 with TRBJ1-2; D perhaps matches TRBD1 (5 bases). This specimen was unstimulated CD8+ T cells sorted from spleen or lymph node cells, taken before intestinal transplant. DNA for the CDR3: TGTGCCAGCAGTTCACTTTTAGGGGTTTTCTATGGCTACACCTTC. It translates to CASSSLLGVFYGYTF.